This T cell receptor beta chain was obtained from a study of blood T cell repertoires in COVID-19. As processed by the authors: Estimation of nucleated cell counts was performed using reference gene primer amplification. Here immunoSEQ multiplex PCR was the method, and the copy in TCRdb shows in-frame clones only, minus some. From that table come the V and J calls and clone size; the DNA was used to work out D and trimming. The sample has about 380,000 clones; roughly 85% are singletons. The ends were cut back, 3 bases at V and 2 bases at J, with 10 bases in the middle. From germline, CDR1 is MNHEY and CDR2 SVGAGI. CDR3 size: 14 residues.

The receptor's source is a woman aged 18-35 years with acute or convalescent COVID-19. The sequencing sample was made of peripheral blood. The chain recombines TRBV6-5 with TRBJ1-1; D gene ambiguous. The CDR3 DNA reads TGTGCCAGCAGTTATGCCCGCAGTAACACTGAAGCTTTCTTT. This translates into CASSYARSNTEAFF.